This record concerns one T cell receptor (beta chain) sequence. Here immunoSEQ multiplex PCR was the method, and the copy in TCRdb shows in-frame clones only, minus some. The data contain fewer than 700,000 clones, 88% of them singletons. The data stem from a study of shared T cell receptors in the human thymus. Looked up from germline, CDR1 is PRHDT and CDR2 is FYEKMQ (reference sequence). This CDR3 is 17 amino acids long. Trimming at V came to 5 bases and at J to 5 bases, leaving 15 bases not matched to a gene. This sample also appeared in a second study, on human thymus T cells.

This sequence originates from a boy younger than two with a congenital heart defect. Source material: thymocytes. The genes are TRBV13 and TRBJ2-5; 9 positions agree with TRBD1. This chain's CDR3 is CASSPRTGAYWGETQYF. The CDR3 coding sequence is TGTGCCAGCAGCCCGAGGACAGGGGCGTATTGGGGCGAGACCCAGTACTTC.